Listed below are T cell receptor beta chains from one sample, sequenced in a study of blood T cells in healthy people across ages. TCRdb called the 5' RACE reads again in MiXCR, with one record for every CDR3 protein. The repertoire has over a million distinct CDR3 sequences, 35% to 55% of them found once; the top ten carry under 20%. Sequencing was done on a sample of blood. The receptors here all came from a woman aged 60-75 years in good health. The CDR3 runs from the conserved cysteine through the conserved F or W. A D gene is named only where the DNA matches it firmly. The size of a clone is reported for some rows only, either as once, few or many, or as a class for expanded clones.

-,TRBJ2-3,-,TRBV5-1,CASSWNTDTQYF,TGCGCCAGCAGCTGGAACACAGATACGCAGTATTTT
-,TRBJ2-5,-,TRBV20-1,CSAVSIGGRETQYF,TGCAGTGCTGTCTCGATCGGGGGGCGAGAGACCCAGTACTTC
TRBD1,TRBJ2-1,-,TRBV7-3,CASSLSRTGSRFEQFF,TGTGCCAGCAGCTTAAGCCGGACAGGGTCGCGGTTTGAGCAGTTCTTC
-,TRBJ2-7,-,TRBV15,CATSRDTGLRHSSYEQYF,TGTGCCACCAGCAGAGACACGGGTCTGCGGCACTCGTCCTACGAGCAGTACTTC
-,TRBJ1-1,-,TRBV10-3,CAISDTWGGTEAFF,TGTGCCATCAGTGATACATGGGGAGGTACTGAAGCTTTCTTT
-,TRBJ1-5,many,TRBV11-2,CASSLDLNQPQHF,TGTGCCAGCAGCTTAGATCTCAATCAGCCCCAGCATTTT
-,TRBJ2-3,once,TRBV11-2,CASSLRPLDTQYF,TGTGCCAGCAGCTTACGCCCCTTAGATACGCAGTATTTT
TRBD1,TRBJ2-7,many,TRBV12-3/TRBV12-4,CASRTGTYEQYF,TGTGCCAGCAGGACAGGGACCTACGAGCAGTACTTC
TRBD1,TRBJ1-2,-,TRBV7-2,CASSNYPGQTTRDGYTF,TGTGCCAGCAGCAACTATCCGGGACAGACTACAAGAGATGGCTACACCTTC
TRBD2,TRBJ2-3,-,TRBV6-1,CASSETSADTQYF,TGTGCCAGCAGTGAAACTAGCGCAGATACGCAGTATTTT
-,TRBJ1-5,-,TRBV6-2/TRBV6-3,CASRGIHRAPDDGNQPQHF,TGTGCCAGCAGGGGGATACACAGGGCCCCCGATGATGGCAATCAGCCCCAGCATTTT
TRBD1,TRBJ2-6,-,TRBV7-2,CASSFRGRESGANVLTF,TGTGCCAGCAGCTTCAGGGGGCGAGAATCTGGGGCCAACGTCCTGACTTTC
-,TRBJ2-2,-,TRBV7-3,CASSLSSSGELFF,TGTGCCAGCAGCTTAAGTTCTTCCGGGGAGCTGTTTTTT
-,TRBJ1-1,few,TRBV29-1,CSGASPVSGGTEAFF,TGCAGCGGCGCCTCCCCAGTCTCCGGGGGCACTGAAGCTTTCTTT
-,TRBJ2-7,-,TRBV9,CASSPRTVPSHEQYF,TGTGCCAGCAGCCCTAGGACAGTTCCGAGTCACGAGCAGTACTTC
-,TRBJ2-3,-,TRBV27,CASSSPRRRTDTQYF,TGTGCCAGCAGTTCCCCCCGAAGGCGGACAGATACGCAGTATTTT
-,TRBJ2-1,-,TRBV7-7,CASSRGSGEDEQFF,TGTGCCAGCAGCCGCGGTAGCGGAGAGGATGAGCAGTTCTTC
-,TRBJ2-1,-,TRBV27,CASSIAGRSYNEQFF,TGTGCCAGCAGTATCGCGGGACGCTCCTACAATGAGCAGTTCTTC
-,TRBJ2-1,few,TRBV10-3,CAISEGFGRESNEQFF,TGTGCCATCAGTGAAGGGTTTGGACGGGAATCGAATGAGCAGTTCTTC
-,TRBJ2-1,-,TRBV29-1,CSVGEIAAEQFF,TGCAGCGTCGGGGAGATCGCGGCTGAGCAGTTCTTC
-,TRBJ1-5,-,TRBV27,CASREAQQVQPQHF,TGTGCCAGTAGAGAAGCACAGCAGGTTCAGCCCCAGCATTTT
-,TRBJ2-1,-,TRBV6-1,CASREGVLNYNEQFF,TGTGCCAGCAGGGAGGGTGTCCTGAACTACAATGAGCAGTTCTTC
TRBD2,TRBJ2-5,-,TRBV27,CASSLELAGEDEQYF,TGTGCCAGCAGTTTGGAACTAGCGGGAGAAGATGAGCAGTACTTC
-,TRBJ2-3,few,TRBV6-2/TRBV6-3,CASRTAGSRGDTQYF,TGTGCCAGCAGGACGGCGGGAAGTAGGGGAGATACGCAGTATTTT
TRBD1,TRBJ2-5,-,TRBV18,CASSKQGAIGETQYF,TGTGCCAGCTCAAAACAGGGGGCGATAGGGGAGACCCAGTACTTC
TRBD2,TRBJ2-1,few,TRBV2,CASLERGGYNEQFF,TGTGCCAGCCTAGAGCGCGGGGGCTACAATGAGCAGTTCTTC